This record looks at one T cell receptor (beta chain) sequence and its context. This clone has more than one count but fewer than ten. What this receptor recognizes is not known. The input lacks base qualities; no much larger clone sits a single base away. The immunoSEQ Assay was used to sequence TCR beta CDR3 regions from DNA. Turning to the authors' computational methods: T cell density was computed as TCR beta template counts normalized to usable DNA estimated by amplifying housekeeping genes. Using the preseqR package, richness was estimated by extrapolating to 120,000 templates for tissue samples and 400,000 templates for PBMC samples. Clonality was taken to be one minus Pielou's evenness. Differential abundance testing on productive amino-acid clonotypes, with a minimum total count of 5 and an alpha of 0.1, was used to identify tissue-enriched TCRs. The Jaccard Index and the Morisita Overlap Index were used to quantify repertoire overlap between compartments. GLIPH clustered TCR beta CDR3s with public tetramer-defined viral CDR3s; viral motifs required at least three viral sequences plus V-gene enrichment. As stored in TCRdb, this immuneACCESS dataset retains in-frame rearrangements with V and J assigned. A fraction of the clones does not appear; measured against another copy, unresolved V genes explain less than half of the discrepancy, and the remainder lacks a known reason. V, J and clone size are taken as reported in that table, and D and trimming were inferred from the DNA itself. For this sample the table gives tens of thousands of clones, of which roughly 86% were detected only once. Roughly 15% of the sample is in the top ten clones.

The entry originates in a study of T cells in localized non-small cell lung cancer (TCRdb year 2020). About the study as a whole: The study examined T cell repertoires in 200 to 300 patients with early-stage NSCLC and compared tumors with uninvolved tumor-adjacent lungs. The cohort comprised around 250 treatment-naïve NSCLC patients with resected, localized lung tumors. NSCLC patients had a mean age of approximately 66 years, and around 130 were male and around 99 female.

From the cysteine up to the phenylalanine, the CDR3 has a length of 12 residues. The sequence is cut down to CDR3 DNA, 36 bases in frame from base 1. The germline V gene provides CDR1 SQVTM and CDR2 ANQGSEA. The trim is 3 bases for V and 1 base for J, with a gap of 6 bases between the germline ends. At diagnosis, tumor, uninvolved tumor-adjacent lung and peripheral blood were collected and then preserved as a mix of FFPE and fresh-frozen material. For TCR repertoire profiling, blood samples were analyzed as peripheral blood mononuclear cells. Study-wide findings and limitations: Because the study design was exploratory, TCR variables were selected using unadjusted p-values without false-discovery rate correction. Because multi-region tumor sequencing was not done, intratumor heterogeneity could not be ruled out. Uninvolved tumor-adjacent lung showed the highest T cell clonality, higher than tumor, which suggests more focused antigenic responses in the uninvolved tumor-adjacent lung. Longer overall survival was associated with higher blood T cell density, whereas shorter survival was associated with higher adjacent-lung clonality. Of the top 100 tumor clones, a median of 57 were detected in paired uninvolved adjacent lung; roughly 29 were also among that lung's top 100.

Sequences were derived from peripheral blood, sampled before any cancer treatment. The receptor was isolated from a man aged 40 to 75 with stage I squamous cell lung carcinoma. Here the chain combines TRBV29-1 and TRBJ1-1; no confident D gene assignment can be made. The bases are TGCAGCGTTGACATATCGAACACTGAAGCTTTCTTT. It translates to CSVDISNTEAFF. The full variable domain, with segments outside the CDR3 supplied by the reference TRBV29-1 and TRBJ1-1 proteins, appears as SAVISQKPSRDICQRGTSLTIQCQVDSQVTMMFWYRQQPGQSLTLIATANQGSEATYESGFVIDKFPISRPNLTFSTLTVSNMSPEDSSIYLCSVDISNTEAFFGQGTRLTVV.